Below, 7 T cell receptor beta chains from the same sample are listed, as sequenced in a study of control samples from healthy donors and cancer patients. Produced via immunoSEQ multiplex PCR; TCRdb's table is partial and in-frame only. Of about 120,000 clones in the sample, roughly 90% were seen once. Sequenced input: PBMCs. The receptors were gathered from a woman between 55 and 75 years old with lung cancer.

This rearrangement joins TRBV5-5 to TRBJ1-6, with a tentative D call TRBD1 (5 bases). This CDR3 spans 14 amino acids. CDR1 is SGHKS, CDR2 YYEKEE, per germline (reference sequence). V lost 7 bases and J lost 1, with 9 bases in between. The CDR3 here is CASSGGSYNSPLHF. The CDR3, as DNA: TGTGCCAGCTCGGGGGGATCCTATAATTCACCCCTCCACTTT.

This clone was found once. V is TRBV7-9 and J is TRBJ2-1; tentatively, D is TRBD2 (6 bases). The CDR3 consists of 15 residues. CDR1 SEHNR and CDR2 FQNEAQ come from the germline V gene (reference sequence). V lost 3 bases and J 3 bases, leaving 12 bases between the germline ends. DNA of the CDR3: TGTGCCAGCAGCTTCGGGGGAATGGTCTACAATGAGCAGTTCTTC. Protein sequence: CASSFGGMVYNEQFF.

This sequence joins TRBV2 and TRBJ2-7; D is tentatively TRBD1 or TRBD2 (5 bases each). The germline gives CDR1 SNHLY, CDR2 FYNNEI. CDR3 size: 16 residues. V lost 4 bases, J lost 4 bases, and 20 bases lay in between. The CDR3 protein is CASSVGENLGPYEQYF. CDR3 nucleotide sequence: TGTGCCAGCAGTGTGGGGGAGAATCTAGGTCCTTACGAGCAGTACTTC.

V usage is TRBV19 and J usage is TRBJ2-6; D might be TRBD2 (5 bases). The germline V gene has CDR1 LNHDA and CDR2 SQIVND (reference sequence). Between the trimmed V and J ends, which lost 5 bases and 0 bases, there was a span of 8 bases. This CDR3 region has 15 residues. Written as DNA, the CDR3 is TGTGCCAGTAGTTTACGGGGCTCTGGGGCCAACGTCCTGACTTTC. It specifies CASSLRGSGANVLTF. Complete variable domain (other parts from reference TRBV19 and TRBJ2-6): DGGITQSPKYLFRKEGQNVTLSCEQNLNHDAMYWYRQDPGQGLRLIYYSQIVNDFQKGDIAEGYSVSREKKESFPLTVTSAQKNPTAFYLCASSLRGSGANVLTFGAGSRLTVL.

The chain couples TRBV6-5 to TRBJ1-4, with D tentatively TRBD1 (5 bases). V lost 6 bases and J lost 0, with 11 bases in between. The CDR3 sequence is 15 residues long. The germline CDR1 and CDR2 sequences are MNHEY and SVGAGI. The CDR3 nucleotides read TGTGCCAGCAGGGGGGGGGATTCAACTAATGAAAAACTGTTTTTT. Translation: CASRGGDSTNEKLFF.

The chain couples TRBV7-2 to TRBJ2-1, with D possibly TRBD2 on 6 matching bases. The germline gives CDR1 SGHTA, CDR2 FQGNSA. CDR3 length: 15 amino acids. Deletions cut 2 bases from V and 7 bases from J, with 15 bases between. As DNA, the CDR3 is TGTGCCAGCAGCTTATTTAACCCGGGGAGGAATGAGCAGTTCTTC. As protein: CASSLFNPGRNEQFF.

The DNA of the CDR3 is TGCGCCAGCAGCTTTGGGTGGGGGCAAGAGACCCAGTACTTC. Encoded protein: CASSFGWGQETQYF. This chain joins TRBV5-1 and TRBJ2-5; the D gene could be TRBD1 or TRBD2 (5 bases each). There are 14 residues in the CDR3. Trimming took 2 bases from V and 2 from J, leaving 10 bases between them. CDR1 and CDR2 from the germline V gene are SGHRS and YFSETQ. Based on the CDR3 plus reference TRBV5-1 and TRBJ2-5, the full variable domain is KAGVTQTPRYLIKTRGQQVTLSCSPISGHRSVSWYQQTPGQGLQFLFEYFSETQRNKGNFPGRFSGRQFSNSRSEMNVSTLELGDSALYLCASSFGWGQETQYFGPGTRLLVL.